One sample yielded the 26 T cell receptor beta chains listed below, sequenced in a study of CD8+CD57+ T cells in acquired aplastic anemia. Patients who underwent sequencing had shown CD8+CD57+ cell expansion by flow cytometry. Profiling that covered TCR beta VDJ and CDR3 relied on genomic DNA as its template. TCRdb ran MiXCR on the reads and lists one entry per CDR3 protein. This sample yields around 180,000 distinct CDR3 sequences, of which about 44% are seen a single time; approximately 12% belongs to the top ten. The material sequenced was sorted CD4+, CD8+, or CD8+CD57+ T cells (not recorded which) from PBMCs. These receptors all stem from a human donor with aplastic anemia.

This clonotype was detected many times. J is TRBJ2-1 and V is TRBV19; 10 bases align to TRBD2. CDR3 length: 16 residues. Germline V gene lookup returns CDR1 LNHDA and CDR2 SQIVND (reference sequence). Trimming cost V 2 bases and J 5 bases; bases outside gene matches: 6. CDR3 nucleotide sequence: TGTGCCAGTAGTATAACGGCTAGCGGGGGTAACAATGAGCAGTTCTTC. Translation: CASSITASGGNNEQFF.

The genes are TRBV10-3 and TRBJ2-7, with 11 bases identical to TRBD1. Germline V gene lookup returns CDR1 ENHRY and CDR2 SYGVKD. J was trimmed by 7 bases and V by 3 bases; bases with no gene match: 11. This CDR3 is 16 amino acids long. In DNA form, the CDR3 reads TGTGCCATCAGTGAAACCGGGACAGGGGGATTTCGAGAGCAGTACTTC. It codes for CAISETGTGGFREQYF.

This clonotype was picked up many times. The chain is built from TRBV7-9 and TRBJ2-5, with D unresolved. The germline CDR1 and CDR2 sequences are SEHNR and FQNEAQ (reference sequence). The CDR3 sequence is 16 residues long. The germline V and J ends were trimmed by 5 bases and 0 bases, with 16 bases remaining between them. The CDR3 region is CASSPTLRGYQETQYF. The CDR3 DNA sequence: TGTGCCAGCAGCCCTACCTTAAGAGGATACCAAGAGACCCAGTACTTC.

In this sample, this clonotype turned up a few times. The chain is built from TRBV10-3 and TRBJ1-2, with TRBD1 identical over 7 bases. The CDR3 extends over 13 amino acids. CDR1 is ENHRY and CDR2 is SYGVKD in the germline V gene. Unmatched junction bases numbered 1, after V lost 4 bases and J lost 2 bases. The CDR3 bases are TGTGCCATCAGTGGGGACAGCAACTATGGCTACACCTTC. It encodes CAISGDSNYGYTF.

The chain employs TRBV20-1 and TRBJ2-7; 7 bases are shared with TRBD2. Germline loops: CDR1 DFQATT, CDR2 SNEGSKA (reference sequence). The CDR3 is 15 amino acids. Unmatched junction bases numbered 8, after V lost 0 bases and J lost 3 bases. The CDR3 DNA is TGCAGTGCTAGAGACGAAGCGGGAACGGACTACGAGCAGTACTTC. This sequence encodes CSARDEAGTDYEQYF.

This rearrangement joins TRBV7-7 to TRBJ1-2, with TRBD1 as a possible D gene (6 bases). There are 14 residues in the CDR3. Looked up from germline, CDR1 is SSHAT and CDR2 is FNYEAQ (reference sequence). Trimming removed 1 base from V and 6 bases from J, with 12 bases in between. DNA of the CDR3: TGTGCCAGCAGCTTAGTGGGACGGGGGCATGGCTACACCTTC. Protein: CASSLVGRGHGYTF. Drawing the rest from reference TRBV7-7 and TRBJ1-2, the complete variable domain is GAGVSQSPRYKVTKRGQDVTLRCDPISSHATLYWYQQALGQGPEFLTYFNYEAQPDKSGLPSDRFSAERPEGSISTLTIQRTEQRDSAMYRCASSLVGRGHGYTFGSGTRLTVV.

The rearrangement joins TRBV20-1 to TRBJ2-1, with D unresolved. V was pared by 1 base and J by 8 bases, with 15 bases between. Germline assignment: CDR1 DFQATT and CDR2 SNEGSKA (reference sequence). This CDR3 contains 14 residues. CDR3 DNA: TGCAGTGCTAGAGTTGGACGGGCTATGGATGAGCAGTTCTTC. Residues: CSARVGRAMDEQFF.

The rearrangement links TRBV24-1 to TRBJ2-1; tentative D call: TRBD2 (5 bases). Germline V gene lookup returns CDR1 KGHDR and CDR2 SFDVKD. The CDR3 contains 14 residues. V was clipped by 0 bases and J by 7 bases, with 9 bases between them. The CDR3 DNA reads TGTGCCACCAGTGATTTGCCTAGCCCGAATGAGCAGTTCTTC. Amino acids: CATSDLPSPNEQFF.

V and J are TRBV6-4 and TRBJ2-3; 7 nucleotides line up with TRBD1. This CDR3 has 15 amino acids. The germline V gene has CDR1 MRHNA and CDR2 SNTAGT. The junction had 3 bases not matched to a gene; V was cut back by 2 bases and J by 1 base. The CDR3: CASSDQTGGTDTQYF. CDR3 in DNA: TGTGCCAGCAGTGACCAAACAGGGGGCACAGATACGCAGTATTTT.

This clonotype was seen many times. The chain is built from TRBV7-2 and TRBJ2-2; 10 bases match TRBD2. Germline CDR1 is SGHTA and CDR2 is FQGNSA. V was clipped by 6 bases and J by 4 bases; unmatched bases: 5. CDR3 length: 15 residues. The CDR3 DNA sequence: TGTGCCAGCAGGGAGCGGGGGGGCGGCACCGGGGAGCTGTTTTTT. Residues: CASRERGGGTGELFF. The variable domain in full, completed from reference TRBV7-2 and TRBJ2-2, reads GAGVSQSPSNKVTEKGKDVELRCDPISGHTALYWYRQSLGQGLEFLIYFQGNSAPDKSGLPSDRFSAERTGGSVSTLTIQRTQQEDSAVYLCASRERGGGTGELFFGEGSRLTVL.

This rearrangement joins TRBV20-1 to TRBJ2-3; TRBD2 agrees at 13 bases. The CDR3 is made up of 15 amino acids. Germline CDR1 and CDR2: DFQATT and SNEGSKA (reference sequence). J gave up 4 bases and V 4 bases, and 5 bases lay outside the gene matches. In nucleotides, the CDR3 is TGCAGTGCTACCTGGACTAGCGGGAGCTCAGATACGCAGTATTTT. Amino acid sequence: CSATWTSGSSDTQYF.

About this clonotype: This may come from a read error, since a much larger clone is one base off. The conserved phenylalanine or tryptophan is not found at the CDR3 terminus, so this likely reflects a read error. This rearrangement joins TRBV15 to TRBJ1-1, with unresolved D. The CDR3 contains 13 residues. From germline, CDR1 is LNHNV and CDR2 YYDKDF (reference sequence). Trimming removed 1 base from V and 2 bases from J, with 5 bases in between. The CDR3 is CATSRVRNTEAFL. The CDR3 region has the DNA TGTGCCACCAGCAGAGTAAGAAACACTGAAGCTTTCCTT.

DNA for the CDR3: TGCAGTGCTCCACAGGGGGAAACCTACAATGAGCAGTTCTTC. Translation gives CSAPQGETYNEQFF. This rearrangement joins TRBV20-1 to TRBJ2-1, with 8 bases aligning to TRBD1. CDR3 length: 14 amino acids. Per the germline V gene, CDR1 is DFQATT and CDR2 is SNEGSKA (reference sequence). V lost 5 bases, J lost 2 bases, and 5 bases stayed unmatched.

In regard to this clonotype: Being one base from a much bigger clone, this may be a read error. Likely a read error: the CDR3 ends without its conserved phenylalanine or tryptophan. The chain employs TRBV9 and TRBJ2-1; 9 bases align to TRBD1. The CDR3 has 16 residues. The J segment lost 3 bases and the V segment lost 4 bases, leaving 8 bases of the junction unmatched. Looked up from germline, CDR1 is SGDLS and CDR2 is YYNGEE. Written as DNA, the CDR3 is TGTGCCAGCAGCCATTTGGGACAGGGCTTCTACAATGAGCAGTTCTCC. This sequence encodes CASSHLGQGFYNEQFS.

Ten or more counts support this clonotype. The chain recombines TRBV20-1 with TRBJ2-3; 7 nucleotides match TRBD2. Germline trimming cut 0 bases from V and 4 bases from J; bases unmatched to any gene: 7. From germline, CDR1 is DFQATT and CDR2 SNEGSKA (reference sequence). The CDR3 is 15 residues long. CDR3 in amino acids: CSAREQRGKSDTQYF. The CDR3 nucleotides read TGCAGTGCTAGAGAACAGCGGGGAAAGTCAGATACGCAGTATTTT.

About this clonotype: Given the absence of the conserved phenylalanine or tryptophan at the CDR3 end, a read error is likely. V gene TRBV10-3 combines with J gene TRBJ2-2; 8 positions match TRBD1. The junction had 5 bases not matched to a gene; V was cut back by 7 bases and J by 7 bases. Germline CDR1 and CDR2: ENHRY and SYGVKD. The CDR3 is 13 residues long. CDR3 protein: CAITQGEGGELFS. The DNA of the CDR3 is TGTGCCATCACACAGGGGGAAGGCGGGGAGCTGTTTTCT.

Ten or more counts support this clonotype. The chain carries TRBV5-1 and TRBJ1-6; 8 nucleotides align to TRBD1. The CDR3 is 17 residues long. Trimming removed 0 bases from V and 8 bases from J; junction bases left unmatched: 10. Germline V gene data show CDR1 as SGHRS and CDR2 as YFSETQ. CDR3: CASSLAGPGGADSPLHF. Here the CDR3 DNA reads TGCGCCAGCAGCTTGGCCGGACCAGGGGGCGCGGATTCACCCCTCCACTTT. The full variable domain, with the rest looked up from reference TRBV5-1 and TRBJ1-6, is KAGVTQTPRYLIKTRGQQVTLSCSPISGHRSVSWYQQTPGQGLQFLFEYFSETQRNKGNFPGRFSGRQFSNSRSEMNVSTLELGDSALYLCASSLAGPGGADSPLHFGNGTRLTVT.

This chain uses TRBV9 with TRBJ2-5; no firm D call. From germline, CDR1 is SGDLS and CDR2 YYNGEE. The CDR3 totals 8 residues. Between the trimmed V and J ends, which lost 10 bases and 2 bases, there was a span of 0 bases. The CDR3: CAQETQYF. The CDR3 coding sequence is TGTGCCCAAGAGACCCAGTACTTC.

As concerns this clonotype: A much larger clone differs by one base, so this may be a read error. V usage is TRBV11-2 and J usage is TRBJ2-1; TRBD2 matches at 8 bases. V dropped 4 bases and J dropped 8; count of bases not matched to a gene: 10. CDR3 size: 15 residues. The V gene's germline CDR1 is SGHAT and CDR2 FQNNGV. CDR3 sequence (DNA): TGTGCCAGCAGCTCGAAAAGCGGGGGACTGCATGAGCAGTTCTTC. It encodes CASSSKSGGLHEQFF.

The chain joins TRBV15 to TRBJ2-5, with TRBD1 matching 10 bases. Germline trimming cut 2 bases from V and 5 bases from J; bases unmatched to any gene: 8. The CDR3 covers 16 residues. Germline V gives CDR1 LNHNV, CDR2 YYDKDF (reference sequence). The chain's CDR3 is CATSRRQGARVETQYF. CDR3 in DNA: TGTGCCACCAGCAGAAGACAGGGGGCTAGGGTGGAGACCCAGTACTTC.

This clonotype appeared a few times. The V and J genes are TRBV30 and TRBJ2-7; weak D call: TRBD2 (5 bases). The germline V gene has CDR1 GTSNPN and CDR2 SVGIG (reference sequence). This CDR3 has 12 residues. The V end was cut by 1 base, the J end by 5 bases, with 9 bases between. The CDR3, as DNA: TGTGCCTGGAGTGCAACTAGAAACGAGCAGTACTTC. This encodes CAWSATRNEQYF.

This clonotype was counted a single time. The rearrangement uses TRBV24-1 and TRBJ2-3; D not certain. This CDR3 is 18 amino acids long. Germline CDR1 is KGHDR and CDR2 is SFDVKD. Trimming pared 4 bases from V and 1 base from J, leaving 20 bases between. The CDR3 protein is CATSDPGGTRGGTDTQYF. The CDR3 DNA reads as TGTGCCACCAGTGACCCCGGTGGCACGCGAGGAGGCACAGATACGCAGTATTTT.

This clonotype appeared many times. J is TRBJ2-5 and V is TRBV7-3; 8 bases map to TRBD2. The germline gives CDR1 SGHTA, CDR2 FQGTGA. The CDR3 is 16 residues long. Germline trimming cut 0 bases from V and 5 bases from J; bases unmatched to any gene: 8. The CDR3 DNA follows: TGTGCCAGCAGCTTAACTTTTCGGGGGGGCCTTGAGACCCAGTACTTC. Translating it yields CASSLTFRGGLETQYF.

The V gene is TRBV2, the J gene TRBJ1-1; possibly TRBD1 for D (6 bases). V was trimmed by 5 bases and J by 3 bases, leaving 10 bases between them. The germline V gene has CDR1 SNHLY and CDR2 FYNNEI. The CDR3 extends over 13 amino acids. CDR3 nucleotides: TGTGCCAGCAGTTCTACAGGGTACACTGAAGCTTTCTTT. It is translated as CASSSTGYTEAFF.

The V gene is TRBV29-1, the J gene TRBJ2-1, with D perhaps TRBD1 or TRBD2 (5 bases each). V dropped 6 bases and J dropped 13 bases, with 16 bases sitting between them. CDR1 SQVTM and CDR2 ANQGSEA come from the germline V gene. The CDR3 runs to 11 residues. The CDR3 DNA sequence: TGCAGCGTCCTAAGTCGGGGCGATCAGTTCTTC. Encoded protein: CSVLSRGDQFF.

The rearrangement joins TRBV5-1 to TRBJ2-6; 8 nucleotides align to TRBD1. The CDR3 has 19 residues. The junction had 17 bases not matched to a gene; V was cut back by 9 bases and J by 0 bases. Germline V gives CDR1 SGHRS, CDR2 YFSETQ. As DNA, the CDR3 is TGCGCCACCTCAGCTTGGCAGGGGGCTGTGGGCTCTGGGGCCAACGTCCTGACTTTC. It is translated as CATSAWQGAVGSGANVLTF.